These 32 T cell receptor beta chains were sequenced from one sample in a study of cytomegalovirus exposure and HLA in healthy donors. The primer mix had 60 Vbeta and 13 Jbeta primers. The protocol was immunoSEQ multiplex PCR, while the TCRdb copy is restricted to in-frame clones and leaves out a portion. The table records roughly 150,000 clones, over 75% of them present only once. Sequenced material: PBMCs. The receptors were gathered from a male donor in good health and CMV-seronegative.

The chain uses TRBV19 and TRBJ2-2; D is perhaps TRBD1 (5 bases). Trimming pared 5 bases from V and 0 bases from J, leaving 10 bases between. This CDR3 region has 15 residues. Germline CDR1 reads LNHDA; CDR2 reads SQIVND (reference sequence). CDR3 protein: CASSVTAANTGELFF. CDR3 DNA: TGTGCCAGTAGTGTGACAGCCGCGAACACCGGGGAGCTGTTTTTT.

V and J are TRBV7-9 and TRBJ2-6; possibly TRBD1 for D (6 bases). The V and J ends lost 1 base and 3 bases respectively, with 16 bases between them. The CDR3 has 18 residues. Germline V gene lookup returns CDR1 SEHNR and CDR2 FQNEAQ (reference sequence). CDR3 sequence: CASSLESVRGYGANVLTF. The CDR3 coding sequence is TGTGCCAGCAGCTTAGAATCGGTGAGGGGGTATGGGGCCAACGTCCTGACTTTC.

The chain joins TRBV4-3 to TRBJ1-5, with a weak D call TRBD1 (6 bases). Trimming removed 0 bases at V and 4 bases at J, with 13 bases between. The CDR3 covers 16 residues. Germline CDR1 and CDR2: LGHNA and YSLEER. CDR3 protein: CASSQELAGANQPQHF. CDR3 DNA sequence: TGCGCCAGCAGCCAAGAACTCGCAGGGGCAAATCAGCCCCAGCATTTT.

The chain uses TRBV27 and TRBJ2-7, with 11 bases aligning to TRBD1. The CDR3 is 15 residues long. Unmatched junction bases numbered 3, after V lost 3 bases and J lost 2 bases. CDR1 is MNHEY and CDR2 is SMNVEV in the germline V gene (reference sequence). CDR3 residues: CASSFQGQGAYEQYF. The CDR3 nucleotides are TGTGCCAGCAGTTTTCAGGGACAGGGGGCCTACGAGCAGTACTTC.

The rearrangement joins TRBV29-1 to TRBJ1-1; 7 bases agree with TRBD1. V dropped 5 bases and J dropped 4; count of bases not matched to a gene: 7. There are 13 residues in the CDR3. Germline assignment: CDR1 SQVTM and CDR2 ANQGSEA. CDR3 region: CSVRQGQATEAFF. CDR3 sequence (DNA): TGCAGCGTTCGACAGGGCCAGGCCACTGAAGCTTTCTTT.

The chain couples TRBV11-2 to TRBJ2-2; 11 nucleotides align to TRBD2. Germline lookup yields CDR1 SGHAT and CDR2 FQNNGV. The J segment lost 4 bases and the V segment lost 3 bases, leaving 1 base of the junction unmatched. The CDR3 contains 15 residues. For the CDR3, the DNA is TGTGCCAGCAGCTTTAGCGGGGGGGCCACCGGGGAGCTGTTTTTT. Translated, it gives CASSFSGGATGELFF.

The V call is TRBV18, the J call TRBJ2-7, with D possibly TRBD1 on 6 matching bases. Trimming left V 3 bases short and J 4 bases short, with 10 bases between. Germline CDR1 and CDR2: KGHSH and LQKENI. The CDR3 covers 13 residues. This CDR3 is CASSPGQRYEQYF. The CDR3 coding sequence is TGTGCCAGCTCACCGGGACAACGATACGAGCAGTACTTC. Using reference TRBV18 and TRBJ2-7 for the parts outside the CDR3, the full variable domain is NAGVMQNPRHLVRRRGQEARLRCSPMKGHSHVYWYRQLPEEGLKFMVYLQKENIIDESGMPKERFSAEFPKEGPSILRIQQVVRGDSAAYFCASSPGQRYEQYFGPGTRLTVT.

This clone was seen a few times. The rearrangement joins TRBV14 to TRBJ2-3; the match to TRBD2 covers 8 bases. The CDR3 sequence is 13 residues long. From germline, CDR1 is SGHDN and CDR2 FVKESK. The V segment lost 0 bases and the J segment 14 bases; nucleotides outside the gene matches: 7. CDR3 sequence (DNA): TGTGCCAGCAGCCAAGACACCGGGGGGGTAATGTATTTT. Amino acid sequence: CASSQDTGGVMYF.

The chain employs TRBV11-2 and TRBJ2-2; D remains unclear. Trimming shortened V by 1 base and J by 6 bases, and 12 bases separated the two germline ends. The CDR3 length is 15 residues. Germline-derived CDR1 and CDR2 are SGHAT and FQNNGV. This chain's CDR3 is CASSLALYRSGELFF. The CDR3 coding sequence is TGTGCCAGCAGCTTAGCTTTATATCGTTCCGGGGAGCTGTTTTTT. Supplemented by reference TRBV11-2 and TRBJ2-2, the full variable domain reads EAGVAQSPRYKIIEKRQSVAFWCNPISGHATLYWYQQILGQGPKLLIQFQNNGVVDDSQLPKDRFSAERLKGVDSTLKIQPAKLEDSAVYLCASSLALYRSGELFFGEGSRLTVL.

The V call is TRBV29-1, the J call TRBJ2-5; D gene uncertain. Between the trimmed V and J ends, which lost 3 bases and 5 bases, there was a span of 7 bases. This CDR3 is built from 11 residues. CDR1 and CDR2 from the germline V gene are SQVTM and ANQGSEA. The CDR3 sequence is CSVDPAETQYF. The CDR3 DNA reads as TGCAGCGTTGACCCTGCGGAGACCCAGTACTTC.

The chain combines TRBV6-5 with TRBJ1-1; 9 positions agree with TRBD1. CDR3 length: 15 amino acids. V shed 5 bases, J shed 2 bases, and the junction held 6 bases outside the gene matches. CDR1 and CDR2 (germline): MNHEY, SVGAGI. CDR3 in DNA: TGTGCCAGCAGTATAAGGACAGGGGTAAACACTGAAGCTTTCTTT. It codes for CASSIRTGVNTEAFF.

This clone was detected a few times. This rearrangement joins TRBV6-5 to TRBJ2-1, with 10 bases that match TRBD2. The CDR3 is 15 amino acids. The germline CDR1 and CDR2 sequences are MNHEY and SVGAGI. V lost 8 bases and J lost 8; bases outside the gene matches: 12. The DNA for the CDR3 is TGTGCCAGCTCGACTCGGAGCGGGGGGGCCGATGAGCAGTTCTTC. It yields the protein CASSTRSGGADEQFF.

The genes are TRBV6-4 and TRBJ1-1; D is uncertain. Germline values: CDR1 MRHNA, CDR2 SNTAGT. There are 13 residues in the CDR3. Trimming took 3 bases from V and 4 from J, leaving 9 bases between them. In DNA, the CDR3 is TGTGCCAGCAGTGAGGTACGCGGCACTGAAGCTTTCTTT. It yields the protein CASSEVRGTEAFF.

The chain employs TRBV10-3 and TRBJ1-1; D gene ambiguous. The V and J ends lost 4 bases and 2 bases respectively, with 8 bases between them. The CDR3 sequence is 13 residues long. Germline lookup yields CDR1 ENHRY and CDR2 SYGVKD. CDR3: CAISVDKNTEAFF. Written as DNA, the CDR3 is TGTGCCATCAGTGTAGACAAAAACACTGAAGCTTTCTTT.

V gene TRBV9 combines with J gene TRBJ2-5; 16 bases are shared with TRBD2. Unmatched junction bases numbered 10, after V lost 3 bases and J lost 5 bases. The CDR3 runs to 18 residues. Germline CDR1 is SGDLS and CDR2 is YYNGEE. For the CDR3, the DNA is TGTGCCAGCAGCGCTGGGACTAGCGGGGGGGTTTGGGTTGAGACCCAGTACTTC. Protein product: CASSAGTSGGVWVETQYF.

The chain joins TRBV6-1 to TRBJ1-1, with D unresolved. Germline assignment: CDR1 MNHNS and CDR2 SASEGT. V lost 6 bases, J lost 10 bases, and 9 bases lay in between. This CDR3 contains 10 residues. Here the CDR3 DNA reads TGTGCCAGCAGCGAATACACAGCTTTCTTT. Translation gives CASSEYTAFF.

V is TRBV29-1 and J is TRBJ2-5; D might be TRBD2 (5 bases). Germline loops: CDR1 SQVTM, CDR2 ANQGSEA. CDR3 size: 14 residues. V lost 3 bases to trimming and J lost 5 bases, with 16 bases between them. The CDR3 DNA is TGCAGCGTTGAGGTGCTAGCTCGGTTCGAGACCCAGTACTTC. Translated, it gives CSVEVLARFETQYF.

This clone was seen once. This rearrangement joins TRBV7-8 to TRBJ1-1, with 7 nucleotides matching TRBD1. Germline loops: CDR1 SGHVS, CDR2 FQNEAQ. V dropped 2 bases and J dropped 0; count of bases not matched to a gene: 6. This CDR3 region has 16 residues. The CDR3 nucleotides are TGTGCCAGCAGCTTAATTCCAGGGGGAATGAACACTGAAGCTTTCTTT. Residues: CASSLIPGGMNTEAFF.

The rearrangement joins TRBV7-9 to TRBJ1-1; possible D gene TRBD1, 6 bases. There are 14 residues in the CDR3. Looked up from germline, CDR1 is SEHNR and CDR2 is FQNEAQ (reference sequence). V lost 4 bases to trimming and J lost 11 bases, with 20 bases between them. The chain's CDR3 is CASSSSSRGWDAFF. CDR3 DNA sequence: TGTGCCAGCAGCTCCTCCTCGAGGGGGTGGGATGCTTTCTTT.

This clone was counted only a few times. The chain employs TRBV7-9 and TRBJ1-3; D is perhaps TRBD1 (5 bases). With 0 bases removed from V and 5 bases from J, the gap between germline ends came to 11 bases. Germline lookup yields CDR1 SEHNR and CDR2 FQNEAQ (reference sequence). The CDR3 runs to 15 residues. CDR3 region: CASSLAETARNTIYF. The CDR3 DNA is TGTGCCAGCAGCTTAGCAGAGACAGCCAGAAACACCATATATTTT.

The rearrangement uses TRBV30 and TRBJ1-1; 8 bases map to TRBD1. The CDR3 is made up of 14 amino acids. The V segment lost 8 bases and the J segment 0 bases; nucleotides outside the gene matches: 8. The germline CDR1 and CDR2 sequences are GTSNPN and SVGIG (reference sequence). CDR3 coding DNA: TGTGCCGCTGACAGGGGACGAATGAACACTGAAGCTTTCTTT. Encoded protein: CAADRGRMNTEAFF.

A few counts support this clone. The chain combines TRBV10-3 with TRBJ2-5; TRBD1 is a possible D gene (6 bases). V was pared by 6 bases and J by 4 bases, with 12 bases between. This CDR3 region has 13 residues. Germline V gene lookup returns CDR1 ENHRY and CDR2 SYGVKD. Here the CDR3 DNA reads TGTGCCATCAGCCAAGGACAGTCAGAGACCCAGTACTTC. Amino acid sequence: CAISQGQSETQYF.

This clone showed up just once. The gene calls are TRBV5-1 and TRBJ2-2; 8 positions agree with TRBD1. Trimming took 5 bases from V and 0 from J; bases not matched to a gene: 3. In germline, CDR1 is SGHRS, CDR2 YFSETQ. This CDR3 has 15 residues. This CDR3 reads CASSSGQANTGELFF. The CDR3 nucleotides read TGCGCCAGCAGTTCGGGACAGGCGAACACCGGGGAGCTGTTTTTT. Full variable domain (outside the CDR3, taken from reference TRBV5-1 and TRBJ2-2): KAGVTQTPRYLIKTRGQQVTLSCSPISGHRSVSWYQQTPGQGLQFLFEYFSETQRNKGNFPGRFSGRQFSNSRSEMNVSTLELGDSALYLCASSSGQANTGELFFGEGSRLTVL.

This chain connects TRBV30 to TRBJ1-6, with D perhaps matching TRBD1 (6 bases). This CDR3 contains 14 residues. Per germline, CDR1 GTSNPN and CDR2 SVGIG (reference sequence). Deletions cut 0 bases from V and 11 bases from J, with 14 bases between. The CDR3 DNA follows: TGTGCCTGGAGTGTAGGGGGGGTAGGGGCACCCCTCCACTTT. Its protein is CAWSVGGVGAPLHF. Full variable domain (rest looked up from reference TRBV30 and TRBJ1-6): SQTIHQWPATLVQPVGSPLSLECTVEGTSNPNLYWYRQAAGRGLQLLFYSVGIGQISSEVPQNLSASRPQDRQFILSSKKLLLSDSGFYLCAWSVGGVGAPLHFGNGTRLTVT.

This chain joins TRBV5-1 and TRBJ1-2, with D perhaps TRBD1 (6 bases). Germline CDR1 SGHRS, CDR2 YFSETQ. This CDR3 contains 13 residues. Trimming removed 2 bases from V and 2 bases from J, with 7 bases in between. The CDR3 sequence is CASSFGQNYGYTF. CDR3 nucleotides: TGCGCCAGCAGCTTCGGACAGAACTATGGCTACACCTTC. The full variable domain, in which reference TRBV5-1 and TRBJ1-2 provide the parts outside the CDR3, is KAGVTQTPRYLIKTRGQQVTLSCSPISGHRSVSWYQQTPGQGLQFLFEYFSETQRNKGNFPGRFSGRQFSNSRSEMNVSTLELGDSALYLCASSFGQNYGYTFGSGTRLTVV.

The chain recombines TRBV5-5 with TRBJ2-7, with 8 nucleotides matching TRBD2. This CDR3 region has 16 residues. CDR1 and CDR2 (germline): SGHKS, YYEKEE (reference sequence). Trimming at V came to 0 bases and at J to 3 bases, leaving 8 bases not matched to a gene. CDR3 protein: CASSLAPSGSYYEQYF. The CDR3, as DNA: TGTGCCAGCAGCTTGGCCCCTAGCGGGTCCTACTACGAGCAGTACTTC.

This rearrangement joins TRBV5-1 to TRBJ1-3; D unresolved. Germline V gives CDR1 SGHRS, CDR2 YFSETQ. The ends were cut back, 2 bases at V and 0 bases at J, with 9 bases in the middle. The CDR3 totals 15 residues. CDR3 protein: CASSFGPTSGNTIYF. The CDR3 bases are TGCGCCAGCAGCTTTGGGCCGACCTCTGGAAACACCATATATTTT.

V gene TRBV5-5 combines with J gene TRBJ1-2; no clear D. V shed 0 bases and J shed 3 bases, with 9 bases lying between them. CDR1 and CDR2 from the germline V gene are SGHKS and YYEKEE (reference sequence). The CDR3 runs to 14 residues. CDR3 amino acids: CASSLGWLDYGYTF. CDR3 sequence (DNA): TGTGCCAGCAGCTTGGGGTGGCTCGACTATGGCTACACCTTC.

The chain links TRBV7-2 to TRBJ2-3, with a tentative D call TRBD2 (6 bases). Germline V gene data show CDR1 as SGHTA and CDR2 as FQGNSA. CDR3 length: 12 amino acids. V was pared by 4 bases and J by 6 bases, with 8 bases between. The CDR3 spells CASSSGGDTQYF. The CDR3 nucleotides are TGTGCCAGCAGCTCAGGAGGGGATACGCAGTATTTT. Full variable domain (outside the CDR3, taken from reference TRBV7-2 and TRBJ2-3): GAGVSQSPSNKVTEKGKDVELRCDPISGHTALYWYRQSLGQGLEFLIYFQGNSAPDKSGLPSDRFSAERTGGSVSTLTIQRTQQEDSAVYLCASSSGGDTQYFGPGTRLTVL.

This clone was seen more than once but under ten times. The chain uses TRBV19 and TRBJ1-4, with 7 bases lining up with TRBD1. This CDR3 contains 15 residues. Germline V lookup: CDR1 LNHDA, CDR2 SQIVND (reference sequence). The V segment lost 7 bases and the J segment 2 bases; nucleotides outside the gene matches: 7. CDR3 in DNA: TGTGCCAGTAAGGCAAGGGGGCATACTAATGAAAAACTGTTTTTT. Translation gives CASKARGHTNEKLFF.

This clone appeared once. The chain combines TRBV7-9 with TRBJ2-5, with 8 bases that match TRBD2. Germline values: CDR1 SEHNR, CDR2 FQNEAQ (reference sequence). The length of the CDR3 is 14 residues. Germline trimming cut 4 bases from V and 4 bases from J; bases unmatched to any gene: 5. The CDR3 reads CASSSGGLGETQYF. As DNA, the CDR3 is TGTGCCAGCAGCTCGGGGGGGCTTGGAGAGACCCAGTACTTC.

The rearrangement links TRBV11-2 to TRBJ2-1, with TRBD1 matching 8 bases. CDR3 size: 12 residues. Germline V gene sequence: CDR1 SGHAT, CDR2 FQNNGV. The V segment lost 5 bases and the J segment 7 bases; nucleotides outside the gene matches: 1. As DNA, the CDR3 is TGTGCCAGCAGCCAGGGGGCTAATGAGCAGTTCTTC. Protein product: CASSQGANEQFF.